The entry that follows covers one TCR beta chain sequence. Its target is not known. The source of the sample is a study of T cells in localized non-small cell lung cancer. The repertoire was sequenced with immunoSEQ multiplex PCR; TCRdb's copy has only in-frame clones and lacks some. The repertoire holds 75,000 to 80,000 clones, with about 88% as singletons. Per the germline V gene, CDR1 is SNHLY and CDR2 is FYNNEI. The ends were cut back, 6 bases at V and 5 bases at J, with 6 bases in the middle. CDR3 length: 11 amino acids. Overall study findings and caveats: Sequencing covered just one tumor region, so heterogeneity cannot be ruled out. Uninvolved adjacent lung showed peak T cell clonality, exceeding tumor. A raised T cell density in blood coincided with lengthier overall survival. Adjacent lung held a median 57 of the top 100 tumor clones.

The sequence came from a woman aged 35-70 years with stage I squamous cell lung carcinoma. The V call is TRBV2, the J call TRBJ2-3; D gene ambiguous. The source was peripheral blood, collected before any cancer treatment. In DNA form, the CDR3 reads TGTGCCAGCAGGCGTGGAGATACGCAGTATTTT. Its translation is CASRRGDTQYF.